This passage covers 24 T cell receptor beta chains from one sample sequenced in a study of tumor-infiltrating lymphocytes in primary liver carcinoma. A constant-region primer primed TCR beta cDNA synthesis from about 0.45 ug of total RNA. Slightly modified ARM-PCR with three nested multiplex PCR rounds yielded TCR beta libraries. The first two PCR rounds used TRBV1-TRBV30 primers with a Cbeta primer, about 9 cycles each. MiXCR, run by TCRdb on the multiplex PCR reads, gives a single entry per CDR3 protein. This sample has about 100,000 distinct CDR3 sequences, with approximately 70% found just once. The tissue used was unsorted bulk material of about 19-34 mg. RNA and DNA were co-extracted from it with the AllPrep DNA/RNA mini kit. Input material: liver tumor tissue from sampling region 2. Subset in this sample: tumor region T2, inferior pole. The receptors were sampled from a woman in her sixties or seventies with primary liver carcinoma and hepatitis B virus infection.

This clonotype is a singleton in its sample. The CDR3 carries no conserved terminal phenylalanine or tryptophan, so it likely arises from a read error. The chain has TRBV11-3 and TRBJ2-5; 13 bases fit TRBD2. This CDR3 contains 16 residues. CDR1 is SGHNT, CDR2 YENEEA, per germline. The CDR3 nucleotides are TGTACCAGTGGGAAAAGGACTAGCGGGAGTTTGGAGAGCCAGTACCTC. As protein: CTSGKRTSGSLESQYL.

As for this clonotype: The CDR3 does not close with the conserved phenylalanine or tryptophan, likely indicating a read error. V and J are TRBV12-3 or TRBV12-4 and TRBJ1-5, with 8 bases matching TRBD1. The V and J ends lost 7 bases and 5 bases, in that order; junction bases with no gene match: 19. The CDR3 is 18 residues long. For the CDR3, the DNA is TGTGCCAGCACCATATTCTTAGGACAGGGAAGGTTTGATCAGCCCCAGCATCTT. Translation: CASTIFLGQGRFDQPQHL.

In the case of this clonotype: The germline gene is not matched at one end of the junction; a read error may be the cause. The V gene is TRBV4-2, the J gene TRBJ2-1; 8 bases line up with TRBD2. Per the germline V gene, CDR1 is LGHNA and CDR2 is YNFKEQ. The CDR3 loop spans 16 amino acids. The DNA for the CDR3 is TGTGCCAGCAGCCAAGGAGGGAGCGGGAGTTACAATGAGCAGTCCTTC. It encodes CASSQGGSGSYNEQSF.

Of note for this clonotype: It may be a read error: a sequence one base away is much more abundant. The V gene is TRBV30, the J gene TRBJ1-3; D gene unclear. This CDR3 has 11 amino acids. The germline CDR1 and CDR2 sequences are GTSNPN and SVGIG (reference sequence). CDR3 sequence reads: CAWIVGSTIYF. The CDR3 region has the DNA TGTGCCTGGATTGTAGGAAGCACCATATATTTT.

About this clonotype: One end of the junction does not line up with germline, which may come from a read error. The rearrangement joins TRBV12-3 or TRBV12-4 to TRBJ2-2; 7 bases are a match to TRBD1. The CDR3 is made up of 14 amino acids. The DNA of the CDR3 is TGCGCCAGTACAGGGGACCCTAGAACCGGGGAGCTGTTTTTT. Protein: CASTGDPRTGELFF.

The chain couples TRBV10-2 to TRBJ1-1; a weak D match, TRBD1 (6 bases). There are 14 residues in the CDR3. The V gene's germline CDR1 is WSHSY and CDR2 SAAADI. The V and J ends lost 9 bases and 2 bases respectively, with 16 bases between them. The CDR3 sequence is CASKAGTRNTEAFF. CDR3 bases: TGCGCCAGTAAGGCGGGGACAAGAAACACTGAAGCTTTCTTT.

The chain carries TRBV5-1 and TRBJ2-5, with 7 nucleotides matching TRBD1. CDR1 and CDR2 from the germline V gene are SGHRS and YFSETQ. CDR3 length equals 18 residues. With 1 base clipped from V and 4 bases from J, the junction kept 16 bases outside the gene matches. DNA of the CDR3: TGCGCCAGCAGCTTGCTGGGGCGCGTGGACAGGACCATAGAGACCCAGTACTTC. Translated, it gives CASSLLGRVDRTIETQYF.

A word on this clonotype: A much larger clonotype is one base distant, so this may be a read error. The chain has TRBV28 and TRBJ2-1; 10 bases align to TRBD2. Germline V gene sequence: CDR1 MDHEN, CDR2 SYDVKM. This CDR3 has 15 residues. CDR3 protein: CVSRGGLAGVGEQFF. The CDR3 coding sequence is TGTGTCAGCAGGGGAGGTCTAGCGGGAGTCGGAGAGCAGTTCTTC.

This clonotype has a count of ten or more. The rearrangement uses TRBV5-1 and TRBJ2-2, with 8 bases matching TRBD2. Germline V CDR1 and CDR2: SGHRS, YFSETQ. The length of the CDR3 is 16 residues. After removal of 4 bases from V and 0 bases from J, the junction contained 5 bases not matched to a gene. As DNA, the CDR3 is TGCGCCAGCAGCCTTGGACTAGCCGCGAACACCGGGGAGCTGTTTTTT. Encoded protein: CASSLGLAANTGELFF. Combining the CDR3 with reference TRBV5-1 and TRBJ2-2 gives the whole variable domain KAGVTQTPRYLIKTRGQQVTLSCSPISGHRSVSWYQQTPGQGLQFLFEYFSETQRNKGNFPGRFSGRQFSNSRSEMNVSTLELGDSALYLCASSLGLAANTGELFFGEGSRLTVL.

The V gene is TRBV28, the J gene TRBJ1-5; TRBD1 matches 10 bases. The germline gives CDR1 MDHEN, CDR2 SYDVKM. V lost 10 bases and J lost 2; bases outside the gene matches: 11. This CDR3 is built from 16 residues. The DNA of the CDR3 is TGTGCCACCGCCCCCCGGGACAGGGGAGGCAATCAGCCCCAGCATTTT. It is translated as CATAPRDRGGNQPQHF.

To note about this clonotype: The CDR3 carries no conserved terminal phenylalanine or tryptophan, so it likely arises from a read error. The rearrangement uses TRBV29-1 and TRBJ2-1; TRBD1 matches 8 bases. The CDR3 loop spans 11 amino acids. V gave up 6 bases and J gave up 13 bases; unmatched junction bases: 8. Germline lookup yields CDR1 SQVTM and CDR2 ANQGSEA. The CDR3 coding sequence is TGCAGCGTGCCGCAGGGGGCGGGACAGTTCTCC. This gives the protein CSVPQGAGQFS.

A word on this clonotype: A junction boundary mismatches the germline segment, possibly from a read error. V and J are TRBV6-1 and TRBJ2-4, with D perhaps matching TRBD2 (6 bases). CDR1 is MNHNS and CDR2 is SASEGT in the germline V gene. The CDR3 length is 15 residues. The CDR3 DNA reads TGTGCTAGCAGTGAAGTCGACGGGAGCTCGAACATTCAGTACTTC. Amino acid sequence: CASSEVDGSSNIQYF.

In regard to this clonotype: A read error may explain this, as a much larger clone is one base away. The CDR3 end shows no conserved phenylalanine or tryptophan, and so a read error is likely. This chain uses TRBV5-1 with TRBJ2-7, with D maybe TRBD2 (5 bases). Trimming left V 6 bases short and J 3 bases short, with 13 bases between. This CDR3 is built from 13 residues. Germline V gene sequence: CDR1 SGHRS, CDR2 YFSETQ. The CDR3 reads CASNLEGIYEQYL. Written as DNA, the CDR3 is TGCGCCAGCAATCTAGAGGGTATCTACGAGCAGTACCTC.

The sample holds many counts of this clonotype. The rearrangement uses TRBV5-1 and TRBJ1-1; TRBD1 agrees at 8 bases. Trimming took 4 bases from V and 0 from J; bases not matched to a gene: 2. CDR3 size: 14 residues. Germline CDR1 is SGHRS and CDR2 is YFSETQ. CDR3 sequence: CASSRDRMNTEAFF. The CDR3 coding sequence is TGCGCCAGCAGCCGGGACAGGATGAACACTGAAGCTTTCTTT.

The rearrangement uses TRBV15 and TRBJ1-1; no clear D gene. Germline CDR1 LNHNV, CDR2 YYDKDF (reference sequence). With 5 bases removed from V and 0 bases from J, the gap between germline ends came to 10 bases. This CDR3 is 14 amino acids long. Here the CDR3 reads CATSPLHLNTEAFF. CDR3 bases: TGTGCCACCAGCCCTCTTCACCTGAACACTGAAGCTTTCTTT.

Details on this clonotype: A junction end diverges from the germline sequence, so it may reflect a read error. The V gene is TRBV28, the J gene TRBJ1-6; TRBD1 agrees at 7 bases. Germline-derived CDR1 and CDR2 are MDHEN and SYDVKM. The CDR3 spans 15 residues. In DNA, the CDR3 is TGTACCAGCAGTCTGCCGGGACAGTCTAATTCACCCCTCCACTTT. Amino acids: CTSSLPGQSNSPLHF.

The sample holds one count of this clonotype. The chain couples TRBV12-3 or TRBV12-4 to TRBJ2-7, with D possibly TRBD2 on 5 matching bases. This CDR3 comprises 11 residues. Trimming took off 9 bases at V and 7 bases at J, with 13 bases between the two ends. The CDR3 DNA follows: TGTGCCAGTAGTATAGCGAGTGAGCAGTACTTC. Encoded protein: CASSIASEQYF.

This chain links TRBV6-5 with TRBJ2-7; D is unresolved. Germline V gives CDR1 MNHEY, CDR2 SVGAGI. This CDR3 spans 12 amino acids. CDR3 nucleotides: TGTGCAGAGAGACTGGCGAGCTACGAGCAGTACTTC. Translation gives CAERLASYEQYF.

As concerns this clonotype: The junction departs from the called germline gene at one end, perhaps through a read error. The chain couples TRBV12-3 or TRBV12-4 to TRBJ2-3, with D unresolved. CDR3 length: 11 residues. The CDR3 spells CANSFLDTQYF. CDR3 in DNA: TGTGCCAACAGTTTCCTGGATACGCAGTATTTT.

In this sample, this clonotype turned up many times. The genes are TRBV29-1 and TRBJ1-1, with a weak D call TRBD1 (5 bases). CDR3 length equals 14 residues. Per the germline V gene, CDR1 is SQVTM and CDR2 is ANQGSEA. The V and J ends lost 4 bases and 1 base respectively, with 13 bases between them. CDR3 region: CSVGGDRGNTEAFF. CDR3 bases: TGCAGCGTTGGGGGGGATAGGGGGAACACTGAAGCTTTCTTT.

The rearrangement uses TRBV29-1 and TRBJ2-3; no firm D call. The ends were cut back, 5 bases at V and 6 bases at J, with 12 bases in the middle. The CDR3 is 12 residues long. Germline values: CDR1 SQVTM, CDR2 ANQGSEA. CDR3 DNA: TGCAGCGTTATCCGTAACACTGATACGCAGTATTTT. Its translation: CSVIRNTDTQYF.

This clonotype has more than one count but fewer than ten. The junction shows a germline mismatch at one end, possibly a read error. The gene calls are TRBV19 and TRBJ2-1; D gene uncertain. This CDR3 region has 14 residues. Germline V gives CDR1 LNHDA, CDR2 SQIVND (reference sequence). The CDR3 here is CASREPGPRNGQFF. In DNA, the CDR3 is TGTGCCAGTAGAGAACCAGGACCTCGAAATGGGCAGTTCTTC.

The J gene is TRBJ2-7, the V gene TRBV6-1, with TRBD2 matching over 12 bases. CDR1 and CDR2 from the germline V gene are MNHNS and SASEGT. With V trimmed by 10 bases and J by 1 base, 11 bases remained unmatched. The CDR3 is 16 residues long. CDR3: CANGPYLAGGSYEQYF. The CDR3 DNA reads as TGTGCCAACGGCCCCTACCTAGCGGGAGGGTCCTACGAGCAGTACTTC.

In its sample, this clonotype was seen once. A read error may produce the germline difference seen at one junction end. The rearrangement joins TRBV11-2 to TRBJ2-3; 8 nucleotides align to TRBD2. The CDR3 runs 15 residues. The germline V gene has CDR1 SGHAT and CDR2 FQNNGV. CDR3 region: CASSSGLGGPVTQYF. In DNA form, the CDR3 reads TGTGCCAGCAGCTCGGGACTAGGGGGACCAGTTACGCAATATTTT.